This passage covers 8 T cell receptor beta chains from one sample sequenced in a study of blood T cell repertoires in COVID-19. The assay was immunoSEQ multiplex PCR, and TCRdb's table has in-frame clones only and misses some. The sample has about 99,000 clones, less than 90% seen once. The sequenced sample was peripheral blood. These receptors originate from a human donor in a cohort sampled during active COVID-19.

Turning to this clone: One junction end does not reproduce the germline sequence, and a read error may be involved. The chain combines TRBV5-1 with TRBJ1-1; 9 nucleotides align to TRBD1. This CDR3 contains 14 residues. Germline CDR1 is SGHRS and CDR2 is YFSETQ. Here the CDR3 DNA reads TGCGCCAGCAGCGAGGGGACAGGGAACCCTGAAGCTTTCTTT. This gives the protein CASSEGTGNPEAFF.

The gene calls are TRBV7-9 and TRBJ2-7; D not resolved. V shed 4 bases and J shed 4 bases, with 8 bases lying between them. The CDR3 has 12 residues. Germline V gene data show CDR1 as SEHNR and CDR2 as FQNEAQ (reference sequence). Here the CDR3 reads CASSSPTYEQYF. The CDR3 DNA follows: TGTGCCAGCAGCTCTCCCACATACGAGCAGTACTTC.

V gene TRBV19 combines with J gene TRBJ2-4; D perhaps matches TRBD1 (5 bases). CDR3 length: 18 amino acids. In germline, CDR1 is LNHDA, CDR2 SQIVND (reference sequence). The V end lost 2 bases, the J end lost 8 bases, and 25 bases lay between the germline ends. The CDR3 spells CASSIPTDPNIPGYIQYF. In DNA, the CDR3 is TGTGCCAGTAGTATACCGACAGACCCAAACATCCCTGGCTACATTCAGTACTTC.

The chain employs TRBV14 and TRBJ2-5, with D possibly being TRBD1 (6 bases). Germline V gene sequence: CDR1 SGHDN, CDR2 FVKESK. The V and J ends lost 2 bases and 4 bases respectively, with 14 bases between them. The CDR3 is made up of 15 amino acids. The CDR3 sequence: CASSQTLQGPETQYF. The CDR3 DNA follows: TGTGCCAGCAGCCAAACCCTACAGGGTCCAGAGACCCAGTACTTC.

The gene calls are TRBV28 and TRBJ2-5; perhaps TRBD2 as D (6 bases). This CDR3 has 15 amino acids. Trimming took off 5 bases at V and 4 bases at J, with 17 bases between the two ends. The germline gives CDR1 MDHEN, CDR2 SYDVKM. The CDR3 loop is CASSPLEGSLETQYF. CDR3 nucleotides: TGTGCCAGCAGTCCGCTGGAGGGATCGTTAGAGACCCAGTACTTC.

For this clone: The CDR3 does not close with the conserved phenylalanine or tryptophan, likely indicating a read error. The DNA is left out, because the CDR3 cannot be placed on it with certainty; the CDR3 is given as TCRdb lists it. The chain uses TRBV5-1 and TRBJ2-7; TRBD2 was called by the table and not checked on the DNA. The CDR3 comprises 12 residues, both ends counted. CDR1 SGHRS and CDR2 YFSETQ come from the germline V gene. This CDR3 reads CASAARTPCPRL.

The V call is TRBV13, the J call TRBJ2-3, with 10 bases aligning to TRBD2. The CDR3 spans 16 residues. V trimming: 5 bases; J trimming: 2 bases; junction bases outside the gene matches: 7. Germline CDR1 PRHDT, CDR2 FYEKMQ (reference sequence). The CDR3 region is CASSTLAGGITDTQYF. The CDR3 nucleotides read TGTGCCAGCAGCACCTTAGCGGGAGGCATCACAGATACGCAGTATTTT.

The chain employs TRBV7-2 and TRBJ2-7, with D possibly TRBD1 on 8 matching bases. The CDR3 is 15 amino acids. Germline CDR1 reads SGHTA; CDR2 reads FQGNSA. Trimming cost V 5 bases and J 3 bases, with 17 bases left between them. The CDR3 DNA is TGTGCCAGCAGCCCGCAACAGGGGGAGGGCTACGAGCAGTACTTC. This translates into CASSPQQGEGYEQYF.